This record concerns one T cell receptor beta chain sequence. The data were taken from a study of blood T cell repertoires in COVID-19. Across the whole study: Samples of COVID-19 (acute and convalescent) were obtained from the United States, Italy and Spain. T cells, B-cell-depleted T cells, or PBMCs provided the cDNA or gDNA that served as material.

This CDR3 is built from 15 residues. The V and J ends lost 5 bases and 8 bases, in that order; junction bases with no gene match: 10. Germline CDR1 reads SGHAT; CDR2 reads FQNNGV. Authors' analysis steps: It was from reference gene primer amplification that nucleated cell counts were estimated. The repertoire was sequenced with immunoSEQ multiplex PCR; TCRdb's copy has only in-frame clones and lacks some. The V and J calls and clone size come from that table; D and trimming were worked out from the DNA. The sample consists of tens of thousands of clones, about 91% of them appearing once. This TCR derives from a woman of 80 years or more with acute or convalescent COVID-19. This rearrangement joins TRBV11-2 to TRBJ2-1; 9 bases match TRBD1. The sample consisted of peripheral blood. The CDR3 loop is CASSRWTGVIDEQFF. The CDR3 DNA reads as TGTGCCAGCAGCCGCTGGACAGGGGTGATCGATGAGCAGTTCTTC.